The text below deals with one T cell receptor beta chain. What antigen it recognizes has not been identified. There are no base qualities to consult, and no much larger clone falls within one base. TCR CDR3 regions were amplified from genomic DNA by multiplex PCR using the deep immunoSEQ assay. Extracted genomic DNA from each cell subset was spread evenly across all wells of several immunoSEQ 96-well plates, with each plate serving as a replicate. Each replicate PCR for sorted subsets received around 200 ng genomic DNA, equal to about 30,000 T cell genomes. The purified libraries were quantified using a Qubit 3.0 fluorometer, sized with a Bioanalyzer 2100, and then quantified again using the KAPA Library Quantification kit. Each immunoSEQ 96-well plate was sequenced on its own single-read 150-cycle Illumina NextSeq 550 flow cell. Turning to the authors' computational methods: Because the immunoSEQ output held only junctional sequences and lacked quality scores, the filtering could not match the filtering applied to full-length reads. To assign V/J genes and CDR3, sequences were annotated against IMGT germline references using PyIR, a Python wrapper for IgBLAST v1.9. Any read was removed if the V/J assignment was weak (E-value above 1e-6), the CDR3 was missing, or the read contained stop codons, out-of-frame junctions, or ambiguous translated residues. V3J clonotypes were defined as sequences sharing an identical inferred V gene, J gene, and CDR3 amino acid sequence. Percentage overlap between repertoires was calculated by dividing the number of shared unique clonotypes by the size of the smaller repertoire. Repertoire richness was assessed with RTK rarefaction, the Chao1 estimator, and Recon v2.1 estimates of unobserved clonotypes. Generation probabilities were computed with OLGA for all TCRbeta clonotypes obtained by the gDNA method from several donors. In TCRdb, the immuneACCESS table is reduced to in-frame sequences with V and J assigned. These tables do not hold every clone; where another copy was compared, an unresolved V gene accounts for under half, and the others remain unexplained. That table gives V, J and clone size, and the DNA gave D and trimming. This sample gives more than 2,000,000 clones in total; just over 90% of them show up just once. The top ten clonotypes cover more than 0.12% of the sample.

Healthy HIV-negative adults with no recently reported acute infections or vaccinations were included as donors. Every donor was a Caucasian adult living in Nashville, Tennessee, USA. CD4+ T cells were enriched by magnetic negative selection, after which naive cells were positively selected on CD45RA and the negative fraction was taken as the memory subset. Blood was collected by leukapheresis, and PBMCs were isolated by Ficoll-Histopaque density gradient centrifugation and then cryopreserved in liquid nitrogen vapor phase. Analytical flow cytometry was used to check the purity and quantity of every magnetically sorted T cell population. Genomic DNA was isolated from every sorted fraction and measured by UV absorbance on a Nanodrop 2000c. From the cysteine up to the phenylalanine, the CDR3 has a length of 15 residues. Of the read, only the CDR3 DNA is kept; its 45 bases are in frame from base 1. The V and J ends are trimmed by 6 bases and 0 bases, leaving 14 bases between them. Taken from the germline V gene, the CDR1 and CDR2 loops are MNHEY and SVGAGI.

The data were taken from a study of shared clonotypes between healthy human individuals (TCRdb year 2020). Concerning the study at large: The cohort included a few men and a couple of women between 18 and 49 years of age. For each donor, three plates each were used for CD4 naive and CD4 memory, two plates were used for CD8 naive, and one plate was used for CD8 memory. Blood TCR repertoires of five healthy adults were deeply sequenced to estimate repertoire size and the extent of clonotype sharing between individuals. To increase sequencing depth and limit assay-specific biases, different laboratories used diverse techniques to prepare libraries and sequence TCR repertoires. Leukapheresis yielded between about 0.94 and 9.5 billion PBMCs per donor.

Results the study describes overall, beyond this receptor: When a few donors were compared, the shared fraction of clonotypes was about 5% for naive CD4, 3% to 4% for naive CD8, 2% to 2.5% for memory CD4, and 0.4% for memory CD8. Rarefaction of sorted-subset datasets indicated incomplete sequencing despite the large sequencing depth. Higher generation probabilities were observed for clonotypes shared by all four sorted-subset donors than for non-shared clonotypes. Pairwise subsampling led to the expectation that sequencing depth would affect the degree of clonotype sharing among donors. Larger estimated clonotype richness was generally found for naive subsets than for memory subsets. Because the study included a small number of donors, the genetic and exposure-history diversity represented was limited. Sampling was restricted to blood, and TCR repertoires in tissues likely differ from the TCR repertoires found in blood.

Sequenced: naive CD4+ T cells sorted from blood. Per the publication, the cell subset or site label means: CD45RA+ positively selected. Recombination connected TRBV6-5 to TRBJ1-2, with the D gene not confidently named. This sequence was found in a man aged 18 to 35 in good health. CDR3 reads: CASSSPGPANYGYTF. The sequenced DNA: TGTGCCAGCAGCTCTCCTGGGCCGGCTAACTATGGCTACACCTTC.